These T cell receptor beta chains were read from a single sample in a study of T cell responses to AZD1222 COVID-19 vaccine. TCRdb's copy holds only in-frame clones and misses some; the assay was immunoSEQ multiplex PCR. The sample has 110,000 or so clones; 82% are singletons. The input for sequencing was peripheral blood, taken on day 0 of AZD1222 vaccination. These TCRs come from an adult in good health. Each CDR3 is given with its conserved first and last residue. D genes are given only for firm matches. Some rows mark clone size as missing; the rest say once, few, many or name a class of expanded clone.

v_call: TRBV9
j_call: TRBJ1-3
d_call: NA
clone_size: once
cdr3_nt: TGTGCCAGCAGCGTAAGTTCCGGGAGCTCTGGAAACACCATATATTTT
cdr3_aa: CASSVSSGSSGNTIYF

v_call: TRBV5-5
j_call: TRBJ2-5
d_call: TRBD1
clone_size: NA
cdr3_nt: TGTGCCACAAAAGGGACAGGGGGTGCCGGGACCCAGTACTTC
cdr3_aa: CATKGTGGAGTQYF

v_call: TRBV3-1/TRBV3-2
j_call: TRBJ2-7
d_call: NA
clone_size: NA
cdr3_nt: TGTGCCAGCAGCCAGGATCCCGGGACTTTAGAGCAGTACTTC
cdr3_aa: CASSQDPGTLEQYF

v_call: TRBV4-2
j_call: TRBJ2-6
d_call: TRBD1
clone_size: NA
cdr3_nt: TGTGCCAGCAGCCAATCTAACAGGGGGCTTGCTGGGGCCAACGTCCTGACTTTC
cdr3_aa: CASSQSNRGLAGANVLTF

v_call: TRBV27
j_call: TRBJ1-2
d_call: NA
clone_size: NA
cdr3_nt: TGTGCCAGCAGTCCTACGTCGATAGGGAATGTCGCTAACTATGGCTACACCTTC
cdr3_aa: CASSPTSIGNVANYGYTF

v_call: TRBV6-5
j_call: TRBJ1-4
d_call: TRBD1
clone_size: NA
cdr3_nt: TGTGCCAGCAGCCCCACAGGGGGCGCAAGGGAAAAACTGTTTTTT
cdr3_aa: CASSPTGGAREKLFF

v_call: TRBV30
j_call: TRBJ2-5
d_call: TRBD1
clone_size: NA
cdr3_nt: TGTGCCTGGACCAAACTCCGAAGGACAGGGGAGACCCAGTACTTC
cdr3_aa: CAWTKLRRTGETQYF

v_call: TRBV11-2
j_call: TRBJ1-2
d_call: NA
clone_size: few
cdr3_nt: TGTGCCAGCAGCCGACTTGGAAGCGAAGCGCTTCCGGGTGGCTACACCTTC
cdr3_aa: CASSRLGSEALPGGYTF

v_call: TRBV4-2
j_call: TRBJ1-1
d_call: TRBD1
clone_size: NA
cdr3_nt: TGTGCCAGCAGCCAACTCTCAGGGGGAGCTGAAGCTTTCTTT
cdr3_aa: CASSQLSGGAEAFF

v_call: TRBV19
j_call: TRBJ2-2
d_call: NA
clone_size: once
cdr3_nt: TGTGCCAGTAGTTCAGCGGCGAACACCGGGGAGCTGTTTTTT
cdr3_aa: CASSSAANTGELFF

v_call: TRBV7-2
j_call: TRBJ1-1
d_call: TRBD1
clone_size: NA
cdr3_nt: TGTGCCAGCAGCTATGCAGGGGGCGGCACTGAAGCTTTCTTT
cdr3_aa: CASSYAGGGTEAFF

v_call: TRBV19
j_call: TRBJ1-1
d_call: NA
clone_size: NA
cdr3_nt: TGTGCCAGTAGTATAGGGCCAGGCCGGACTGAAGCTTTCTTT
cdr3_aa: CASSIGPGRTEAFF

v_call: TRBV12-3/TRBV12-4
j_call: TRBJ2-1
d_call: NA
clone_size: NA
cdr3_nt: TGTGCCAGCAGTTTCTCCAATGAGCAGTTCTTC
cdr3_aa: CASSFSNEQFF

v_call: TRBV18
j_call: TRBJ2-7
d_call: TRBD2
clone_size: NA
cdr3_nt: TGTGCCAGCTCACTAGCGGGGGCTCTCTACGAGCAGTACTTC
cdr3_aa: CASSLAGALYEQYF

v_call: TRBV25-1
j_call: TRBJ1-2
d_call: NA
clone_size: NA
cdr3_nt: TGTGCCAGCAGTGAAAGGTGGAACGCCTATGGCTACACCTTC
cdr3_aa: CASSERWNAYGYTF

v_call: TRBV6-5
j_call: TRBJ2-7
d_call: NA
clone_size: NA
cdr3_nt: TGTGCCAGCAGGGCCCCGGGGGCTATCAACGAGCAGTACTTC
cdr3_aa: CASRAPGAINEQYF

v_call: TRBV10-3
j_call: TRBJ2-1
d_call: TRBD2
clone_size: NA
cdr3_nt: TGTGCCATCAGCGAGGGACTAGCGGGGGACTACAATGAGCAGTTCTTC
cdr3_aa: CAISEGLAGDYNEQFF

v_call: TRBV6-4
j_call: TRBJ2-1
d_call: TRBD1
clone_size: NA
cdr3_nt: TGTGCCAGCAGTGGGACAGGGGGCGCGGATGAGCAGTTCTTC
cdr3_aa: CASSGTGGADEQFF

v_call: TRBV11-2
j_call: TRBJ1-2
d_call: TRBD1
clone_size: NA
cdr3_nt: TGTGCCAGCAGCCTCAGGCAGGGGGCGTATGGCTACACCTTC
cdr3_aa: CASSLRQGAYGYTF

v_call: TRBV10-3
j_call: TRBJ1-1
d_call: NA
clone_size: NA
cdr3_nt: TGTGCCACCGGTACAGTGAACACTGAAGCTTTCTTT
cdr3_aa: CATGTVNTEAFF

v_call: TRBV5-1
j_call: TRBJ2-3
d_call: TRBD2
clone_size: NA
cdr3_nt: TGCGCCAGCAGCTTCGGGCTAGCGGGGGGGCAGAGGTATACAGATACGCAGTATTTT
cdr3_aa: CASSFGLAGGQRYTDTQYF

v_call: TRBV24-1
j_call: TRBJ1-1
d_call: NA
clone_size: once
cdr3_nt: TGTGCCACCAGGAATAAGGGGGGCACTGAAGCTTTCTTT
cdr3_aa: CATRNKGGTEAFF

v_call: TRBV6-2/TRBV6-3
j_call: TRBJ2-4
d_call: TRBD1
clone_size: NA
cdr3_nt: TGTGCCAGCAGTCCACGGGGGACAGGTCCGTACAACATTCAGTACTTC
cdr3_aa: CASSPRGTGPYNIQYF

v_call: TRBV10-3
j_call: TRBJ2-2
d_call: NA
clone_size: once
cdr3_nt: TGTGCCATCAGTCGACATCCGCCGGAGGTTAACACCGGGGAGCTGTTTTTT
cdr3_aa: CAISRHPPEVNTGELFF

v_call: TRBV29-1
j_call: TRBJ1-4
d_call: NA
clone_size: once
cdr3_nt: TGCAGCGTTGAATTTGGCGGTTCGCTGAAAAAACTGTTTTTT
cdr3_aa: CSVEFGGSLKKLFF

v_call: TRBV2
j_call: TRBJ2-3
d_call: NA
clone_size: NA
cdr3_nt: TGTGCCAGCACCGGGGACTCAGGATTCACAGATACGCAGTATTTT
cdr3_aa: CASTGDSGFTDTQYF

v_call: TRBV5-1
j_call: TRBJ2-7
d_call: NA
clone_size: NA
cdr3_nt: TGCGCCAGCAGCTCTACTTGGCCCTACGAGCAGTACTTC
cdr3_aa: CASSSTWPYEQYF

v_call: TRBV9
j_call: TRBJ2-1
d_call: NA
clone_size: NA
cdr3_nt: TGTGCCAGCAGCGTAGGACCAGACTCTTACAATGAGCAGTTCTTC
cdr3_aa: CASSVGPDSYNEQFF

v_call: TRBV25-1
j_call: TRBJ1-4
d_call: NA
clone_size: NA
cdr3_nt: TGTGCCAGCAGTAAAGCAACGGGACTGACTAATGAAAAACTGTTTTTT
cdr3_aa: CASSKATGLTNEKLFF

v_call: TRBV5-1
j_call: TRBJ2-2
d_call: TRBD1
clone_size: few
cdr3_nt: TGCGCCAGCAGCCCCAGGACAGGGGGCGACACCGGGGAGCTGTTTTTT
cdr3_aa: CASSPRTGGDTGELFF

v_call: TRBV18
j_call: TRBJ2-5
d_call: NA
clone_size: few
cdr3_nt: TGTGCCAGCTCTCACCCTAGGCAGGAGACCCAGTACTTC
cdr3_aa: CASSHPRQETQYF

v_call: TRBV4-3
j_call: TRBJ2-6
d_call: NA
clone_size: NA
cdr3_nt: TGCGCCAGCAGCCAACTCCAGAGCTCTGGGGCCAACGTCCTGACTTTC
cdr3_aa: CASSQLQSSGANVLTF

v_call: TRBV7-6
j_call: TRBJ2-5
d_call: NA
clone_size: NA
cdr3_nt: TGTGCCAGCAGCTCCCCGGGACGGGGGGCTCAAGAGACCCAGTACTTC
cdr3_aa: CASSSPGRGAQETQYF

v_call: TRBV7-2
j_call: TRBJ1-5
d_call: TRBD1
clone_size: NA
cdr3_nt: TGTGCCAGCAGTCTACAGGGGTTAAGGGATCAGCCCCAGCATTTT
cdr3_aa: CASSLQGLRDQPQHF

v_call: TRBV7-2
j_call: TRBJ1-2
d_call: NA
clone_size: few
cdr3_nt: TGTGCCAGCAGCCCAGCCGGGGGCCGCCTCCTTTTGTATGGCTACACCTTC
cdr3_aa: CASSPAGGRLLLYGYTF

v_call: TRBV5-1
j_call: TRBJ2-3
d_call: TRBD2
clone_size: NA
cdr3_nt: TGCGCCAGCAGCGGGGGACTAGCGGGGGACACAGATACGCAGTATTTT
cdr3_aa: CASSGGLAGDTDTQYF

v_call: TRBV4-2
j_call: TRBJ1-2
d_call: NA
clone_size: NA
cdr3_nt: TGTGCCAGCAGCCAAGATATGCAGAAGATACACGGCTACACCTTC
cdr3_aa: CASSQDMQKIHGYTF

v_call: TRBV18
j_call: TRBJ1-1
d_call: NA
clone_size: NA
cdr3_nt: TGTGCCAGCTCACCTGGTTGGGGGAACACTGAAGCTTTCTTT
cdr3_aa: CASSPGWGNTEAFF

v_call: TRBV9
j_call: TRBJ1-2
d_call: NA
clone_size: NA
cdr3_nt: TGTGCCAGCAGCGTTGGTGGCGCAGCCCTGGCGGGCTATGGCTACACCTTC
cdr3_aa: CASSVGGAALAGYGYTF

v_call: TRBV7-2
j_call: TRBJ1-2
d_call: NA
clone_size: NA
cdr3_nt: TGTGCCAGCAGCTTAGCCCGGACCCGGGACTATGGCTACACCTTC
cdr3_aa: CASSLARTRDYGYTF

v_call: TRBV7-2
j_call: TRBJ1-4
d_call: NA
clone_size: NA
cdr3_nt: TGTGCCAGCAGCATAGCTGCAACTAATGAAAAACTGTTTTTT
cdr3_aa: CASSIAATNEKLFF